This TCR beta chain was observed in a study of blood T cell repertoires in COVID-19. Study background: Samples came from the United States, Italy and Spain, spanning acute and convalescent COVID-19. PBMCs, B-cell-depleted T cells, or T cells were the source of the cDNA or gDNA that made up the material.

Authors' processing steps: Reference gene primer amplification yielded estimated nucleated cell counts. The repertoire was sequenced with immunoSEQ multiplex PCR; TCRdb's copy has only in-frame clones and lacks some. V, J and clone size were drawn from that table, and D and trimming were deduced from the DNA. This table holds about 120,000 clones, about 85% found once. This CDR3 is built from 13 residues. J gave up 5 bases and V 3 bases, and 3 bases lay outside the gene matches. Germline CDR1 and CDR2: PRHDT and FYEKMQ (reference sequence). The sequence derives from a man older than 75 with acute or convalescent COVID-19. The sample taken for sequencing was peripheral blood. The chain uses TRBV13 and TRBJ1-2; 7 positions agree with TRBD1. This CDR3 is CASSLNRGYGYTF. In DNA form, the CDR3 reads TGTGCCAGCAGCTTGAACAGGGGTTATGGCTACACCTTC.